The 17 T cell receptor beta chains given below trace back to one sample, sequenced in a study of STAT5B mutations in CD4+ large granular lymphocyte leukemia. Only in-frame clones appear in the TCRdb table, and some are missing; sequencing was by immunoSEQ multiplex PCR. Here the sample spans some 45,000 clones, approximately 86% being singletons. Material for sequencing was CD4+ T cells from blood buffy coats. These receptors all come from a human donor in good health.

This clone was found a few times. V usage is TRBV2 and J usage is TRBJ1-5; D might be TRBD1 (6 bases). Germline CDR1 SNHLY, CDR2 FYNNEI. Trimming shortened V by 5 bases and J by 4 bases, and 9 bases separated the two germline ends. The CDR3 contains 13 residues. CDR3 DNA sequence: TGTGCCAGCAGTCCAGACAGGAATCAGCCCCAGCATTTT. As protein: CASSPDRNQPQHF.

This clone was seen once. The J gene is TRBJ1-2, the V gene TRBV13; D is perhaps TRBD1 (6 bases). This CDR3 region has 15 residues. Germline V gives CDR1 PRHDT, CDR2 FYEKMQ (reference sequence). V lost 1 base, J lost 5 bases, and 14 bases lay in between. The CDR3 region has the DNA TGTGCCAGCAGCTTAGCCTCAGGGGCAGGATATGGCTACACCTTC. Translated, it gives CASSLASGAGYGYTF.

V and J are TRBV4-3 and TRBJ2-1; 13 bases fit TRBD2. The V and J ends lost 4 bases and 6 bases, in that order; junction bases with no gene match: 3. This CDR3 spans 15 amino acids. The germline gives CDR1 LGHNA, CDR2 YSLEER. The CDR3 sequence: CASSLGTSGTNEQFF. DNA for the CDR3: TGCGCCAGCAGCCTCGGGACTAGCGGGACCAATGAGCAGTTCTTC.

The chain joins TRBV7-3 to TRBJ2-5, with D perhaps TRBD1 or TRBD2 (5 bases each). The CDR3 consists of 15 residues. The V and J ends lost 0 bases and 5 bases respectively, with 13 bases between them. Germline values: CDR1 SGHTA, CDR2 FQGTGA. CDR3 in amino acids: CASSLTLGPAETQYF. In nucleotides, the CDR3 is TGTGCCAGCAGCTTAACGTTGGGACCCGCGGAGACCCAGTACTTC.

CDR3: CASSRGTGPNEKLFF. CDR3 in DNA: TGTGCCAGCAGCCGCGGGACAGGGCCTAATGAAAAACTGTTTTTT. The chain has TRBV7-3 and TRBJ1-4, with 9 nucleotides matching TRBD1. This CDR3 spans 15 amino acids. Germline lookup yields CDR1 SGHTA and CDR2 FQGTGA. Trimming cost V 5 bases and J 3 bases; bases outside gene matches: 4.

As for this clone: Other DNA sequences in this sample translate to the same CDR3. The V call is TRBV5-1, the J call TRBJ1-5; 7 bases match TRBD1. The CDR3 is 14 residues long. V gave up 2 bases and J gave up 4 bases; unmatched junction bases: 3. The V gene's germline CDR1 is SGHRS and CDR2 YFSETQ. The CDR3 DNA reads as TGCGCCAGCAGCTTAGGACAGGCGAATCAGCCCCAGCATTTT. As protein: CASSLGQANQPQHF.

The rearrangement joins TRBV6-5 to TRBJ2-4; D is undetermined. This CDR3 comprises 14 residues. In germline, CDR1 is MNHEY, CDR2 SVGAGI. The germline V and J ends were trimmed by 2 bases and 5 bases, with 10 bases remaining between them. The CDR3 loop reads CASSYPYPENIQYF. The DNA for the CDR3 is TGTGCCAGCAGTTACCCGTACCCCGAAAACATTCAGTACTTC.

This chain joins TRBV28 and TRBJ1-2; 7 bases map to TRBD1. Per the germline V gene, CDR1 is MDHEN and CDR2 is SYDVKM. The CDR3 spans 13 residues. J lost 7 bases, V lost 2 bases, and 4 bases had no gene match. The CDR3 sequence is CASSLEGAGGYTF. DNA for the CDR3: TGTGCCAGCAGTTTAGAGGGGGCCGGTGGCTACACCTTC.

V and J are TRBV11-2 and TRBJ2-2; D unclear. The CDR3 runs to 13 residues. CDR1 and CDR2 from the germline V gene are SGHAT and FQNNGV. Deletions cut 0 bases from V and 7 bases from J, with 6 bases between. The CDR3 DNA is TGTGCCAGCAGCTTAGACCGGGTCGGGGAGCTGTTTTTT. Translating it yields CASSLDRVGELFF.

The CDR3 loop is CSVAGQGATDTQYF. The CDR3, as DNA: TGCAGCGTTGCAGGACAGGGGGCTACAGATACGCAGTATTTT. The rearrangement links TRBV29-1 to TRBJ2-3; 11 bases fit TRBD1. The ends lost 4 bases at V and 3 bases at J; junction bases unmatched: 3. CDR1 and CDR2 (germline): SQVTM, ANQGSEA. The CDR3 is made up of 14 amino acids.

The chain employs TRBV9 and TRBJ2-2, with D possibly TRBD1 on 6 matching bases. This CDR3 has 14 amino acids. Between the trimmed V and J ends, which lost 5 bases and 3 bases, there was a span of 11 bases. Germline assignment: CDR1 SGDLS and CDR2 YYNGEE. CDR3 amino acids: CASRRTGYTGELFF. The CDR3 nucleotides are TGTGCCAGCAGACGAACAGGGTACACCGGGGAGCTGTTTTTT.

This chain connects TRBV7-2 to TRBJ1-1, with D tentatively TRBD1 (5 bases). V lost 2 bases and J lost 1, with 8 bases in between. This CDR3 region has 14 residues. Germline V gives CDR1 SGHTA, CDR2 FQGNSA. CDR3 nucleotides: TGTGCCAGCAGCTTACAGGGAGGGAACACTGAAGCTTTCTTT. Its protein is CASSLQGGNTEAFF.

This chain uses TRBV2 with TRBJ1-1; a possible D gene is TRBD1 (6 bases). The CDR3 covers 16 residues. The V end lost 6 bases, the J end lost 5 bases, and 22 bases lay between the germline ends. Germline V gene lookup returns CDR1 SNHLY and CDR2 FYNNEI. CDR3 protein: CASSPRDTRGGTEAFF. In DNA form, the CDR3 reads TGTGCCAGCAGCCCTAGGGACACCCGAGGGGGGACTGAAGCTTTCTTT.

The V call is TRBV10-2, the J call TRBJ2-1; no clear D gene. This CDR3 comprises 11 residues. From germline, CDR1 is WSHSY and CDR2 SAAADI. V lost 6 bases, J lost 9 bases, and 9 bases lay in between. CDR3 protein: CASRGSSEQFF. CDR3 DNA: TGCGCCAGCAGGGGTAGTAGTGAGCAGTTCTTC.

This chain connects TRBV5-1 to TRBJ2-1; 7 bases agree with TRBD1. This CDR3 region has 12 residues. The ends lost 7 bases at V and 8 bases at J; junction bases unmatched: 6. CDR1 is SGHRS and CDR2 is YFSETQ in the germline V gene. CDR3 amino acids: CASATGVYEQFF. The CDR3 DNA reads TGCGCCAGCGCAACAGGGGTTTATGAGCAGTTCTTC.

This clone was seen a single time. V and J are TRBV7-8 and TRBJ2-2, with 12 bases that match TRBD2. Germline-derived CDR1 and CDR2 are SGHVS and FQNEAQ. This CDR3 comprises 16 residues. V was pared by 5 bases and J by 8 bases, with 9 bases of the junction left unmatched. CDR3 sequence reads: CASSPTSGRPGGELFF. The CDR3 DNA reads TGTGCCAGCAGCCCCACTAGCGGGAGGCCCGGAGGGGAGCTGTTTTTT.

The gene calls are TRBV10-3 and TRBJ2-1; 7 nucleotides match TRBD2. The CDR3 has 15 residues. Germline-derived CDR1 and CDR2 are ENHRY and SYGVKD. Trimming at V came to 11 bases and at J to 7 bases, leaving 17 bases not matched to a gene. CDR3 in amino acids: CAASPPSGVPNEQFF. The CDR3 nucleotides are TGTGCCGCCTCCCCCCCTAGCGGAGTTCCAAATGAGCAGTTCTTC.